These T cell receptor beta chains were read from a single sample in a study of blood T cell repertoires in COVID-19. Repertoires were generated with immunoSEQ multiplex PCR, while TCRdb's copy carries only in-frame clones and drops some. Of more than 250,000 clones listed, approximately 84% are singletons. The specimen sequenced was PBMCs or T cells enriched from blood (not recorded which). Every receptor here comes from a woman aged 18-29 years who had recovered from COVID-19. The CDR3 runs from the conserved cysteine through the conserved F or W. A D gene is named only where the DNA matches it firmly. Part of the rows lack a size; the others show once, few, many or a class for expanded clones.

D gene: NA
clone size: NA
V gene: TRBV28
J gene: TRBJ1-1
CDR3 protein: CASIPNQGWNTEAFF
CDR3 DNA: TGTGCCAGCATCCCAAATCAGGGGTGGAACACTGAAGCTTTCTTT

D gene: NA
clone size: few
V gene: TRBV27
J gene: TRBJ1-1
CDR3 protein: CASSINRGASGTEAFF
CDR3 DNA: TGTGCCAGCAGTATTAATCGTGGGGCGTCTGGGACTGAAGCTTTCTTT

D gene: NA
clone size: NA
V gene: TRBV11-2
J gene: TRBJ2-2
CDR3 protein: CATQGYGGELFF
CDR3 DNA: TGTGCCACTCAGGGGTACGGCGGGGAGCTGTTTTTT

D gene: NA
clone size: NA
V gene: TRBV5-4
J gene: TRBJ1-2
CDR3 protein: CASSTGGSANYGYTF
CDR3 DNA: TGTGCCAGCAGCACCGGGGGGTCCGCGAACTATGGCTACACCTTC

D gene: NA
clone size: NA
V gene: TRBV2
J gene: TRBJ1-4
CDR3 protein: CASTPVATNEKLFF
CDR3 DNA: TGTGCCAGCACGCCAGTTGCAACTAATGAAAAACTGTTTTTT

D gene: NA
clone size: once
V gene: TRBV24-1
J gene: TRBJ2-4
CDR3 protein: CATALYKGGLAKNIQYF
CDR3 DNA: TGTGCCACCGCCCTCTATAAGGGCGGGTTAGCCAAAAACATTCAGTACTTC

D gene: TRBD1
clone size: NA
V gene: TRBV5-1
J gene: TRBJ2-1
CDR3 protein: CASSLGGGDGYNEQFF
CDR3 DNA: TGCGCCAGCAGCTTGGGAGGGGGCGATGGCTACAATGAGCAGTTCTTC

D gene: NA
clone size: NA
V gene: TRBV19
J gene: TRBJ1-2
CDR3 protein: CASSMGQRGVEGYTF
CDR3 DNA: TGTGCCAGTAGTATGGGTCAGCGGGGTGTAGAGGGCTACACCTTC

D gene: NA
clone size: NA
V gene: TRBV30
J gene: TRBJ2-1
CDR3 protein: CAWSTGVAANEQFF
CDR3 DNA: TGTGCCTGGAGTACGGGGGTGGCCGCGAATGAGCAGTTCTTC

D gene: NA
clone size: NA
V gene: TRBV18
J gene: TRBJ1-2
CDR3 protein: CASSPLDSIELAF
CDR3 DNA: TGTGCCAGCTCACCCCTGGACAGTATAGAGCTCGCCTTC

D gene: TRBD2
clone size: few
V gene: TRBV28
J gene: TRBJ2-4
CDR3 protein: CASSSAGVAAKNIQYF
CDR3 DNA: TGTGCCAGCAGTTCCGCGGGGGTGGCAGCCAAAAACATTCAGTACTTC

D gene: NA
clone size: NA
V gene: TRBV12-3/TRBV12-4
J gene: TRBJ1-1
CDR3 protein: CASSFGGEAFF
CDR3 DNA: TGTGCCAGCAGTTTCGGAGGTGAAGCTTTCTTT

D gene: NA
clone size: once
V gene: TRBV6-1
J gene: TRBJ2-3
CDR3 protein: CASSENEASAWDTQYF
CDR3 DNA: TGTGCCAGCAGTGAAAATGAGGCTTCGGCCTGGGATACGCAGTATTTT

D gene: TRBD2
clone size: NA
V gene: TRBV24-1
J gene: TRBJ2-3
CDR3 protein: CATSEGAGGPFTQYF
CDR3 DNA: TGTGCCACCAGTGAGGGAGCGGGGGGCCCGTTTACGCAGTATTTT

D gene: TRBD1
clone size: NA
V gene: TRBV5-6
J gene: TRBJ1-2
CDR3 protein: CASSPPGQGYGYTF
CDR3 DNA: TGTGCCAGCAGCCCGCCGGGACAGGGATATGGCTACACCTTC

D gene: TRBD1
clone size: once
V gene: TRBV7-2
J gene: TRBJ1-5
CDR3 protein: CASRTGVQPQHF
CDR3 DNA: TGTGCCAGCAGAACAGGGGTTCAGCCCCAGCATTTT

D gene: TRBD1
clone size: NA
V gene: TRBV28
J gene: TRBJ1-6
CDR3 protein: CASSLTGVGSPLHF
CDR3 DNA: TGTGCCAGCAGTTTGACAGGGGTAGGTTCACCCCTCCACTTT

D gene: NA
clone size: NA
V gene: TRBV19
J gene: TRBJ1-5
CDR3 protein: CASSIRRDQPQHF
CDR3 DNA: TGTGCCAGTAGTATAAGGAGGGATCAGCCCCAGCATTTT

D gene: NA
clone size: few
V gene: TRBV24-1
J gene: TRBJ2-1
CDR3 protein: CATSDRNEQFF
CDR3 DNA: TGTGCCACCAGTGACCGCAATGAGCAGTTCTTC

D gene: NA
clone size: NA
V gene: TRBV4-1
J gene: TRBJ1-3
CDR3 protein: CASSQDQEDTIYF
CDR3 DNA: TGCGCCAGCAGCCAAGATCAGGAGGACACCATATATTTT

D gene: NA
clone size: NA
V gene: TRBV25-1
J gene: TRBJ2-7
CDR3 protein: CASRDYEQYF
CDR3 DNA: TGTGCCAGCCGAGACTACGAGCAGTACTTC

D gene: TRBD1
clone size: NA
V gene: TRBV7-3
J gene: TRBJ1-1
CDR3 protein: CASSLQGADTEAFF
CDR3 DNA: TGTGCCAGCAGCTTACAGGGGGCGGACACTGAAGCTTTCTTT

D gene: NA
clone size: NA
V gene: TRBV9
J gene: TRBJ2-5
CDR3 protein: CASSEQNQETQYF
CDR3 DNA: TGTGCCAGCAGCGAACAGAACCAAGAGACCCAGTACTTC

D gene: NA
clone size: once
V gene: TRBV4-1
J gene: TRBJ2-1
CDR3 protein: CASSQLTVSSYNEQFF
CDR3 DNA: TGCGCCAGCAGCCAACTAACTGTTAGCTCCTACAATGAGCAGTTCTTC

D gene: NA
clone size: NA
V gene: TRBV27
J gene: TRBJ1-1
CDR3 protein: CASHRNLNTEAFF
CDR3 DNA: TGTGCCAGCCACAGGAACTTGAACACTGAAGCTTTCTTT

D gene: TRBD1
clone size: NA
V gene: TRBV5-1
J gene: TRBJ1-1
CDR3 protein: CASSWGQTNTEAFF
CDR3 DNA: TGCGCCAGCAGCTGGGGACAGACGAACACTGAAGCTTTCTTT

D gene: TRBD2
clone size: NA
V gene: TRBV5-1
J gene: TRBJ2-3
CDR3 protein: CASSAGLAGVTDTQYF
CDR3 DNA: TGCGCCAGCAGCGCCGGACTAGCGGGAGTCACAGATACGCAGTATTTT

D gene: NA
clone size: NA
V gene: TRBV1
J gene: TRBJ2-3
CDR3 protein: CTSSQGPLRLAGITDTQYF
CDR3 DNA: TGCACCAGCAGCCAAGGACCACTCAGACTAGCGGGTATCACAGATACGCAGTATTTT

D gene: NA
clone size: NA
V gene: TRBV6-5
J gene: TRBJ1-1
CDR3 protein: CASSYVWSSETEAFF
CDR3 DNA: TGTGCCAGCAGTTACGTCTGGTCGAGTGAGACTGAAGCTTTCTTT

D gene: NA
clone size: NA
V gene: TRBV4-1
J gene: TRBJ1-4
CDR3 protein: CASSQGREGGKLFF
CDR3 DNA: TGCGCCAGCAGCCAAGGTCGGGAGGGTGGAAAACTGTTTTTT

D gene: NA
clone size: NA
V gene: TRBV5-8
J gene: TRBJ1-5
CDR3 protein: CASSRSRASSRHF
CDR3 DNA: TGTGCCAGCAGCCGCTCGAGGGCGTCCTCACGGCATTTT

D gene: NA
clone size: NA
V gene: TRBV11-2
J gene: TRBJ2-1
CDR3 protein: CASSLLETSAYNEQFF
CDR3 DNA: TGTGCCAGCAGCTTATTGGAGACTTCCGCCTACAATGAGCAGTTCTTC

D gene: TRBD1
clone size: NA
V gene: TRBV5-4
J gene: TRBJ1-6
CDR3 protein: CASSTSWDSSYNSPLHF
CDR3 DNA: TGTGCCAGCAGCACATCGTGGGACAGCTCCTATAATTCACCCCTCCACTTT

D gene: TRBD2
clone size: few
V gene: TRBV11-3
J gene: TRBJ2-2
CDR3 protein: CASSTGTSGPGELFF
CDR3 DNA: TGTGCCAGCAGCACCGGGACTAGCGGGCCCGGGGAGCTGTTTTTT

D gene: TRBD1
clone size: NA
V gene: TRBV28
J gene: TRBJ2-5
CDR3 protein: CASRTGTGGETQYF
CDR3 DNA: TGTGCCAGCAGAACCGGGACAGGGGGCGAGACCCAGTACTTC

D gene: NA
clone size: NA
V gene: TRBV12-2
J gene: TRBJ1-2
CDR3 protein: CASASGDNYGYTF
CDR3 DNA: TGTGCAAGTGCAAGCGGGGATAACTATGGCTACACCTTC

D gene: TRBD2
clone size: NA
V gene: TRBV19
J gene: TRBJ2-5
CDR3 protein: CASSRLAGGGLETQYF
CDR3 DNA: TGTGCCAGTAGTAGGCTAGCGGGAGGCGGGCTAGAGACCCAGTACTTC

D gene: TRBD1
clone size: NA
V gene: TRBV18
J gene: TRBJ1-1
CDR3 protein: CASSPGTEYTEAFF
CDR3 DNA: TGTGCCAGCTCACCAGGGACAGAGTACACTGAAGCTTTCTTT

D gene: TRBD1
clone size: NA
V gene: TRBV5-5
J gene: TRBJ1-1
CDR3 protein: CASSLRTGTFEWTEAFF
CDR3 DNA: TGTGCCAGCAGCTTACGGACAGGGACTTTCGAGTGGACTGAAGCTTTCTTT

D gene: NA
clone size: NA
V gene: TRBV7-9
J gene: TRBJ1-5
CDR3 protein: CASSLGRGNSNQPQHF
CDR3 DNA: TGTGCCAGCAGCTTAGGTCGGGGTAATAGCAATCAGCCCCAGCATTTT

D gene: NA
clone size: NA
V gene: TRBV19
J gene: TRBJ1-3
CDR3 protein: CASSPRVFTGNTIYF
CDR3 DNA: TGTGCCAGTAGCCCTCGGGTATTTACTGGAAACACCATATATTTT

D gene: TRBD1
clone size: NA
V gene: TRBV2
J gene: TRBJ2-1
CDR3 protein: CASSALIRQGGSEQFF
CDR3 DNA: TGTGCCAGCAGTGCCCTCATTCGACAGGGGGGGAGTGAGCAGTTCTTC

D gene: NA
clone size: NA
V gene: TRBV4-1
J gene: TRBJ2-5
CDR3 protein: CASSPQGQGSFETQYF
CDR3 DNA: TGCGCCAGCAGCCCCCAAGGCCAGGGGAGCTTTGAGACCCAGTACTTC

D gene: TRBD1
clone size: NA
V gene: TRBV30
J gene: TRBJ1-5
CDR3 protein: CACDGTGTGQPQHF
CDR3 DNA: TGTGCCTGCGATGGGACAGGGACCGGTCAGCCCCAGCATTTT

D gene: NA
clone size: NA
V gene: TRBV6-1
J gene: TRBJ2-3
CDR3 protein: CASSERRLSTDTQYF
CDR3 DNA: TGTGCCAGCAGTGAGAGGCGGCTTAGCACAGATACGCAGTATTTT

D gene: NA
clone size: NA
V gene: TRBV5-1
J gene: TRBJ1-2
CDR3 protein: CASSLGQVEDGYTF
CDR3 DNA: TGCGCCAGCAGCTTGGGGCAGGTTGAAGATGGCTACACCTTC

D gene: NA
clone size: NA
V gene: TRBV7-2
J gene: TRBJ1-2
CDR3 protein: CASSFYRDPYGYTF
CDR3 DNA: TGTGCCAGCAGCTTTTACAGGGACCCCTATGGCTACACCTTC

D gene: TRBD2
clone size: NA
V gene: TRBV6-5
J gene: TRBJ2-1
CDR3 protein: CASSYGSSGGAYEQFF
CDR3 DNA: TGTGCCAGCAGTTACGGGTCTAGCGGGGGGGCCTATGAGCAGTTCTTC

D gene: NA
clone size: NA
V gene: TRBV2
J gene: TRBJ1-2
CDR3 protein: CASSVRQENYGYTF
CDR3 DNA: TGTGCCAGCAGTGTAAGACAGGAGAACTATGGCTACACCTTC

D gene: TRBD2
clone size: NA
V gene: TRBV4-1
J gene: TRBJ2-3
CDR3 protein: CASSQLAGIPTDTQYF
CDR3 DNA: TGCGCCAGCAGCCAACTAGCGGGGATTCCCACAGATACGCAGTATTTT

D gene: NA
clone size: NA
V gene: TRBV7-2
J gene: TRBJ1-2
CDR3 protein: CASSSMTGFYGYTF
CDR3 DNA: TGTGCCAGCAGCTCTATGACAGGTTTCTATGGCTACACCTTC

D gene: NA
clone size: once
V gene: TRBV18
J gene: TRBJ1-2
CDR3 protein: CASSPSFEGGYGYTF
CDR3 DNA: TGTGCCAGCTCACCTTCTTTCGAGGGAGGCTATGGCTACACCTTC